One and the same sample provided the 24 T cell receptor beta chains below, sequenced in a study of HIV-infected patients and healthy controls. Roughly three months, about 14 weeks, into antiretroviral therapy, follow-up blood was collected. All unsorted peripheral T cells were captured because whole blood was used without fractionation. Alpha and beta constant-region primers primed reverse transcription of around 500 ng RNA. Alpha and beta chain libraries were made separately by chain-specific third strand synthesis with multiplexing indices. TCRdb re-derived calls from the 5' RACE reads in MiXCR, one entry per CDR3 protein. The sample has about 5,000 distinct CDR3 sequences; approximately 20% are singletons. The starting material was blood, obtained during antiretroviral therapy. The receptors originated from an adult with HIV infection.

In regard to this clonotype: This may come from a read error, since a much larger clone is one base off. The chain's CDR3 is CASSHIAVSSYEQYF. Written as DNA, the CDR3 is TGCGCCAGCAGCCACATAGCGGTGTCTTCCTACGAGCAGTACTTC. The V gene is TRBV4-1, the J gene TRBJ2-7; maybe TRBD2 (6 bases). The CDR3 is 15 amino acids. The V gene lost 3 bases and the J gene lost 1 base, with 13 bases spanning the gap. Germline CDR1 and CDR2: MGHRA and YSYEKL.

In nucleotides, the CDR3 is TGCGCCAGCAGCCAAGACGGTAACACCGGGGAGCTGTTTTTT. This encodes CASSQDGNTGELFF. This chain uses TRBV4-3 with TRBJ2-2, with D hard to call. Germline assignment: CDR1 LGHNA and CDR2 YSLEER. This CDR3 comprises 14 residues. The V gene lost 0 bases and the J gene lost 2 bases, with 4 bases spanning the gap.

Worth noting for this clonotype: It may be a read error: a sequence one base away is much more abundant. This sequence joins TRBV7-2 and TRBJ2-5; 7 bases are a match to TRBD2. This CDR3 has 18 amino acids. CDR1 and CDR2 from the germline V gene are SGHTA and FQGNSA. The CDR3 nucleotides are TGTGCCAGCAGCTCTCCCCGGCTGGCGGGGGAATTAAAAGAGACCAAGTACTTC. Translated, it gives CASSSPRLAGELKETKYF.

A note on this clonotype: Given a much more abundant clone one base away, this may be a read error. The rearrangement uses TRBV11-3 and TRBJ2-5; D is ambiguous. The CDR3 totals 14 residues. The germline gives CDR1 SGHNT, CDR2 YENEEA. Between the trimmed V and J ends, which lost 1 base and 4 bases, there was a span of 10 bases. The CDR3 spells CASSLAVGRETQYF. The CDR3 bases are TGTGCCAGCAGCTTAGCGGTGGGCCGAGAGACCCAGTACTTC.

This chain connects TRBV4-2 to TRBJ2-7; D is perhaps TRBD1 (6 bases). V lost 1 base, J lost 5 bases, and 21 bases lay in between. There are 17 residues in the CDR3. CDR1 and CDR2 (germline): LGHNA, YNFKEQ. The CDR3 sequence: CASSQGNSVGADHEQYF. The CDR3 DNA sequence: TGTGCCAGCAGCCAAGGCAATAGCGTGGGGGCGGACCACGAGCAGTACTTC.

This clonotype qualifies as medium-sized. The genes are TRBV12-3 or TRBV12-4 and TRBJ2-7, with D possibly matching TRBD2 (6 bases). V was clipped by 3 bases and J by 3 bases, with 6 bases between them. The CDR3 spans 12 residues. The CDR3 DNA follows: TGTGCCAGCAGTTTCGGGAGCTACGAGCAGTACTTC. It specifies CASSFGSYEQYF.

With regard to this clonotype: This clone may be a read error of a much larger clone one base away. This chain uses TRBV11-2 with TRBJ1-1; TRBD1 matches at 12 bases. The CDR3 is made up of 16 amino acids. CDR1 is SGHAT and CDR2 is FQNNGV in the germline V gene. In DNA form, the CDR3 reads TGTTCCAGCAGCTGGGCCGGGACAGGGGGCTGGACTGAAGCTTTCTTT. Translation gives CSSSWAGTGGWTEAFF.

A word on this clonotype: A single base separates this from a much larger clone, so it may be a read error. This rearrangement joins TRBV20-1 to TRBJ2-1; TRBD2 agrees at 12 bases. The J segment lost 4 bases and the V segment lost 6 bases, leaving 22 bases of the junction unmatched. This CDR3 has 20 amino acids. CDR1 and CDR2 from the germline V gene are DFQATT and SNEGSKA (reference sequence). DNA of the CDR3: TGCAGTGCCATATCTCCTGGGACTAGCGGGTGGGCCGGCAGATACAATGAGCAGTTCTTC. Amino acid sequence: CSAISPGTSGWAGRYNEQFF.

CDR3 bases: TGTGCCAGCAGTTTCATGGACAGCCCCCATACCACAGATACGCAGTATTTT. Translation gives CASSFMDSPHTTDTQYF. The gene calls are TRBV6-5 and TRBJ2-3; D might be TRBD1 (6 bases). This CDR3 spans 17 amino acids. Trimming stripped 4 bases from V and 2 bases from J, with 19 bases between. The germline gives CDR1 MNHEY, CDR2 SVGAGI.

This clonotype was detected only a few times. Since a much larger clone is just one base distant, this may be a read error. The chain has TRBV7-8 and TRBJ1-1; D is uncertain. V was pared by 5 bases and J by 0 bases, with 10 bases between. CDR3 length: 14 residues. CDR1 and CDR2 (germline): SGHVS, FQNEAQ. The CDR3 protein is CASSPHAMNTEAFF. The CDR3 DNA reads TGTGCCAGCAGCCCCCACGCTATGAACACTGAAGCTTTCTTT.

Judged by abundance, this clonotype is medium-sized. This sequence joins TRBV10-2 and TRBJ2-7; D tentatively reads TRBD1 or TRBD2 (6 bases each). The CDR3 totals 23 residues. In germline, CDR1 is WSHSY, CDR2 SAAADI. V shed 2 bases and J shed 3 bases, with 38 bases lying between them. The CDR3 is CASSEGGLADFSVEVPRFYEQYF. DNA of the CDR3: TGCGCCAGCAGTGAGGGGGGGCTAGCTGATTTTTCCGTCGAGGTCCCACGATTCTACGAGCAGTACTTC.

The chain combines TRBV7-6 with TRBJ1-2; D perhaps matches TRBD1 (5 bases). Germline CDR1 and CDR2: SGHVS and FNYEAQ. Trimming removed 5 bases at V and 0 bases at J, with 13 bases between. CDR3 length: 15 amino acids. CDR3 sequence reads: CASSPTGSANYGYTF. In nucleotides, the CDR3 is TGTGCCAGCAGCCCAACAGGATCAGCTAACTATGGCTACACCTTC.

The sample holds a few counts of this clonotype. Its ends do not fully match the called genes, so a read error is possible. CDR3 protein: CASSLEGGESFEQYF. CDR3 coding DNA: TGCGCCAGCAGCCTAGAAGGGGGCGAATCCTTCGAGCAGTACTTC. V gene TRBV5-1 combines with J gene TRBJ2-7; 7 bases fit TRBD1. The CDR3 contains 15 residues. Germline CDR1 reads SGHRS; CDR2 reads YFSETQ.

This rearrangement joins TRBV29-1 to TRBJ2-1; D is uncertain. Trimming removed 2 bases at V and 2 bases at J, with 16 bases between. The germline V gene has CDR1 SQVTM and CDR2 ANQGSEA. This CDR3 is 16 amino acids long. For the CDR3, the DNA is TGCAGCGTTGAAACATCGGAGAGGATGGCCTACAATGAGCAGTTCTTC. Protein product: CSVETSERMAYNEQFF.

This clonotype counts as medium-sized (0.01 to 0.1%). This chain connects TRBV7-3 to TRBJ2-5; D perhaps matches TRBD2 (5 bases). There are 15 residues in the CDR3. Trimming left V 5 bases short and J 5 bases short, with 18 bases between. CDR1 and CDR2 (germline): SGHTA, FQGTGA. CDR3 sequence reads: CASSPEVASLETQYF. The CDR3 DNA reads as TGTGCCAGCAGCCCGGAGGTCGCTTCCCTGGAGACCCAGTACTTC.

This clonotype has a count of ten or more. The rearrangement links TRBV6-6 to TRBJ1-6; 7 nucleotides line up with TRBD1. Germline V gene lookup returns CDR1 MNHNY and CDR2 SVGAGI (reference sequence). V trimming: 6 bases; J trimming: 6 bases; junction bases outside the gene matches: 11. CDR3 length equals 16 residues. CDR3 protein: CASRGINRGANSPLHF. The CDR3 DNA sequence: TGTGCCAGCAGAGGGATCAACAGGGGAGCTAATTCACCCCTCCACTTT.

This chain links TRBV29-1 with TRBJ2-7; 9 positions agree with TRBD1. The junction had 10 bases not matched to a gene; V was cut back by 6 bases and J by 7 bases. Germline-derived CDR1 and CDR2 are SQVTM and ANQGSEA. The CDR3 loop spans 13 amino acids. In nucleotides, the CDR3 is TGCAGCGTCGACCCCGGGACAGGGAGAGAGCAGTACTTC. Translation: CSVDPGTGREQYF.

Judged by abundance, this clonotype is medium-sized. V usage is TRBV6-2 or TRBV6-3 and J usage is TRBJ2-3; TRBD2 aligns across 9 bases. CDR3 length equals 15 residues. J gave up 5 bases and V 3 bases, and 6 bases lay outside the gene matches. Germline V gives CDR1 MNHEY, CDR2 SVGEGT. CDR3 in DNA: TGTGCCAGCAGTTATTCTGCGGGGGGGGGAGATACGCAGTATTTT. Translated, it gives CASSYSAGGGDTQYF.

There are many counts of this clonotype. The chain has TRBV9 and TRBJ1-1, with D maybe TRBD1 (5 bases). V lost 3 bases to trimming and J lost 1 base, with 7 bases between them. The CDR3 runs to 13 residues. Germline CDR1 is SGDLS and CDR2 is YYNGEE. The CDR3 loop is CASSAQGNTEAFF. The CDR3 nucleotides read TGTGCCAGCAGCGCTCAGGGGAACACTGAAGCTTTCTTT.

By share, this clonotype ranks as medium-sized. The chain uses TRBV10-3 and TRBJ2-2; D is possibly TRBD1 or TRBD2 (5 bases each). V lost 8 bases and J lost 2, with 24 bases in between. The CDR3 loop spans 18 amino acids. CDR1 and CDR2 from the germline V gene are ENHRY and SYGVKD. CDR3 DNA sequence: TGTGCCATCTTGGGGCAGGGCGAGGGTCGGAGAAACACCGGGGAGCTGTTTTTT. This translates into CAILGQGEGRRNTGELFF.

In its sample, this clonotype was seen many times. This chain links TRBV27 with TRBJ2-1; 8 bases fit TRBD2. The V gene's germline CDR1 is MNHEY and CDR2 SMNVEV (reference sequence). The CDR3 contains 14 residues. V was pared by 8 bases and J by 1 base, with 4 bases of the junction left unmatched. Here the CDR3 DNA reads TGTGCCAGCCAACGGGGGGGATCCTACAATGAGCAGTTCTTC. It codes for CASQRGGSYNEQFF.

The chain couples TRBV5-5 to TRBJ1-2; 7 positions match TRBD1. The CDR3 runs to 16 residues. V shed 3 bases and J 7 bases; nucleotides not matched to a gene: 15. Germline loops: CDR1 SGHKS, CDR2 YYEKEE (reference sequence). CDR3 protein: CASSWPEGAPLGGYTF. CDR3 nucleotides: TGTGCCAGCAGCTGGCCGGAGGGGGCACCGTTGGGTGGCTACACCTTC.

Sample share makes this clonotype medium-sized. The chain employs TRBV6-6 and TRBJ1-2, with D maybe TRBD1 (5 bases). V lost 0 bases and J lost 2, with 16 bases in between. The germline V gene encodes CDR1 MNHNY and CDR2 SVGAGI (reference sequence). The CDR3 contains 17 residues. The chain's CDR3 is CASSYSNFDSLNYGYTF. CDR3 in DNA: TGTGCCAGCAGTTACTCGAATTTTGACAGCCTAAACTATGGCTACACCTTC.

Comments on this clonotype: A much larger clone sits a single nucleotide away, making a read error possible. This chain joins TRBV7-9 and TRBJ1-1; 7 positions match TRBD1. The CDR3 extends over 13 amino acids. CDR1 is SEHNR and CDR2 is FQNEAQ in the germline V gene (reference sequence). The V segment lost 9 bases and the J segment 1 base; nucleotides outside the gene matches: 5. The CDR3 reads CARIGTANTEAFF. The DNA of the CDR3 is TGTGCCAGAATCGGGACAGCGAACACTGAAGCTTTCTTT.